This T cell receptor beta chain was recovered during a study of identical twins. V dropped 4 bases and J dropped 2; count of bases not matched to a gene: 4. The length of the CDR3 is 14 residues. Germline assignment: CDR1 SQVTM and CDR2 ANQGSEA. The study, taken as a whole, reports: Within twin pairs, the out-of-frame alpha sequences they shared showed excess low generation probability. Zero-insertion analyses could be partly confounded by invariant MAIT and iNKT cells. It was cross-sectional statistical analysis, not following the same donors, that the conclusions relied on.

This clonotype was observed a few times. Its target is unknown. TCRdb reanalysed the 5' RACE reads using MiXCR and keeps one entry per CDR3 protein. The sample has 550,000 to 700,000 distinct CDR3 sequences, 7.5% to 10% seen once. The data also belong to a second study, concerning yellow fever vaccine responses in identical twins. That source reports: Twin vaccine T cell responses reportedly seemed partly convergent, partly personalized.

The clonotype comes from a woman under 30 in good health. V gene TRBV29-1 combines with J gene TRBJ1-1, with TRBD1 identical over 10 bases. The sample taken for sequencing was PBMCs. The CDR3 protein is CSVAWTGGNTEAFF. The DNA of the CDR3 is TGCAGCGTTGCTTGGACAGGGGGTAACACTGAAGCTTTCTTT.